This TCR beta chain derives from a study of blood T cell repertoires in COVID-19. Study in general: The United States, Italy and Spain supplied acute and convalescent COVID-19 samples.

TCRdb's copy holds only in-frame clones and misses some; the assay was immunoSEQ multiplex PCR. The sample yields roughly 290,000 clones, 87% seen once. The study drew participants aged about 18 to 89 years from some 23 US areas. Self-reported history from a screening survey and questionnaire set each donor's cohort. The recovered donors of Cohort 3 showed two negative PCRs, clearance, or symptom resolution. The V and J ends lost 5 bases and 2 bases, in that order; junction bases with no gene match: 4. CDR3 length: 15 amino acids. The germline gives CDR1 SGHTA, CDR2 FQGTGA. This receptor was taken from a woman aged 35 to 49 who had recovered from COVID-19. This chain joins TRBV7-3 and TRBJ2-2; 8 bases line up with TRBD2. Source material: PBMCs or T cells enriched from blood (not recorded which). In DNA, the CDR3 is TGTGCCAGCAGCCGGACTAGCAGTAACACCGGGGAGCTGTTTTTT. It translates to CASSRTSSNTGELFF.